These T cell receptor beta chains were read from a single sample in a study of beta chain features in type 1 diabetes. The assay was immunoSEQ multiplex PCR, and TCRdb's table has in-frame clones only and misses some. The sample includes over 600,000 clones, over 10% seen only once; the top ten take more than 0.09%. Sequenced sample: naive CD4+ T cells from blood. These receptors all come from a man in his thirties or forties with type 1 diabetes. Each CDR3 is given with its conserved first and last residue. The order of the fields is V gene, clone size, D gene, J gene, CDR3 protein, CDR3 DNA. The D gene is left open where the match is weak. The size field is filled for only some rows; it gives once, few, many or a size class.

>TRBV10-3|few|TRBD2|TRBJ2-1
CAIRSGDGSSYNEQFF
TGTGCCATCAGGAGCGGGGACGGGAGCTCCTACAATGAGCAGTTCTTC
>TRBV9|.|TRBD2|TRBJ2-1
CASSPAGTSGANEQFF
TGTGCCAGCAGCCCGGCCGGGACTAGCGGGGCGAATGAGCAGTTCTTC
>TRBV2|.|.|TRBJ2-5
CASSEDRTQETQYF
TGTGCCAGCAGTGAAGATCGGACTCAAGAGACCCAGTACTTC
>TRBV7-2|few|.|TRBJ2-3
CASSLSLGGSSAQYF
TGTGCCAGCAGCTTATCGCTAGGGGGGTCGAGTGCGCAGTATTTT
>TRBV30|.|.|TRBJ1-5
CAWSGGGQGQPQHF
TGTGCCTGGAGTGGTGGAGGGCAGGGTCAGCCCCAGCATTTT
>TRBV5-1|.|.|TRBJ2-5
CASSPGRETQYF
TGCGCCAGCAGCCCCGGGCGGGAGACCCAGTACTTC
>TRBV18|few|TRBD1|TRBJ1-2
CASSPGQNYGYTF
TGTGCCAGCTCACCGGGACAGAACTATGGCTACACCTTC
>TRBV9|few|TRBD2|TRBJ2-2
CASSVVAGGTGELFF
TGTGCCAGCAGCGTAGTGGCGGGGGGCACCGGGGAGCTGTTTTTT
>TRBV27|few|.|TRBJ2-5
CASSLSQVSETQYF
TGTGCCAGCAGTTTATCACAGGTCTCAGAGACCCAGTACTTC
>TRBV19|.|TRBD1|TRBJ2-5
CASSVNRGLQETQYF
TGTGCCAGTAGTGTTAACAGGGGTTTGCAGGAGACCCAGTACTTC
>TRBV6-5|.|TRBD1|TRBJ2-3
CASNSGQGADTQYF
TGTGCCAGCAATTCGGGACAGGGAGCAGATACGCAGTATTTT
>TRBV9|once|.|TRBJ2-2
CASSPRGQNTGELFF
TGTGCCAGCAGCCCGAGAGGACAGAACACCGGGGAGCTGTTTTTT
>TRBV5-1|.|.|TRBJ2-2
CASSLAGTGELFF
TGCGCCAGCAGCTTGGCCGGCACCGGGGAGCTGTTTTTT
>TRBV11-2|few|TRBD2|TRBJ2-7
CASSWEAGRVVFYEQYF
TGTGCCAGCAGCTGGGAGGCGGGGAGGGTGGTTTTCTACGAGCAGTACTTC
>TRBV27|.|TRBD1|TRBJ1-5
CASSLGQGGNQPQHF
TGTGCCAGCAGTTTAGGACAGGGGGGCAATCAGCCCCAGCATTTT
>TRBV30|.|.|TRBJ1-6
CAWSILRGDSPLHF
TGTGCCTGGAGTATCCTTAGGGGGGATTCACCCCTCCACTTT
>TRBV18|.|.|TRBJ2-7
CASSPPGRNYEQYF
TGTGCCAGCTCACCACCGGGCAGGAACTACGAGCAGTACTTC
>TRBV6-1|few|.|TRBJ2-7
CASSQTSLGSYEQYF
TGTGCCAGCAGTCAGACATCTCTGGGCTCCTACGAGCAGTACTTC
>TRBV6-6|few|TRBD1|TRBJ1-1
CASSYPGQGRAFF
TGTGCCAGCAGTTACCCGGGACAGGGAAGGGCTTTCTTT
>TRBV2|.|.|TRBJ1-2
CASSEQRESGYTF
TGTGCCAGCAGTGAACAGCGGGAATCGGGCTACACCTTC
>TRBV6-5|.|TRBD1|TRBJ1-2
CASSYSLSGGYGYTF
TGTGCCAGCAGTTACTCACTATCAGGGGGTTATGGCTACACCTTC
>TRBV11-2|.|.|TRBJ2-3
CASSPGTPELDTQYF
TGTGCCAGCAGCCCCGGGACTCCAGAGTTGGATACGCAGTATTTT
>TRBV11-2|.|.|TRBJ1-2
CASSAPNYGYTF
TGTGCCAGCAGCGCCCCTAACTATGGCTACACCTTC
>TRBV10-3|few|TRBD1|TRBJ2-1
CAIRDRGRDEQFF
TGTGCCATCCGGGACAGGGGGCGCGATGAGCAGTTCTTC
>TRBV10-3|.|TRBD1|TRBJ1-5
CAISESDRGNQPQHF
TGTGCCATCAGTGAATCGGACAGGGGGAATCAGCCCCAGCATTTT
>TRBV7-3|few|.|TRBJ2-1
CASSPGPLGHNEQFF
TGTGCCAGCAGCCCCGGGCCTCTGGGACACAATGAGCAGTTCTTC
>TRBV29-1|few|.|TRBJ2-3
CSVPVGRRGTDTQYF
TGCAGCGTTCCGGTAGGACGGAGAGGCACAGATACGCAGTATTTT
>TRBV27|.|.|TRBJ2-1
CASSSQALGNNEQFF
TGTGCCAGCAGTTCACAGGCTCTTGGAAACAATGAGCAGTTCTTC
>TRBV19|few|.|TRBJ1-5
CASSWEAGRNQPQHF
TGTGCCAGTAGTTGGGAGGCAGGAAGAAATCAGCCCCAGCATTTT
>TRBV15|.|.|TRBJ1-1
CATSRVPGQANTEAFF
TGTGCCACCAGCAGAGTTCCAGGGCAAGCGAACACTGAAGCTTTCTTT
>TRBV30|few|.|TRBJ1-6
CAWRSGAGSPLHF
TGTGCCTGGAGATCCGGGGCTGGTTCACCCCTCCACTTT
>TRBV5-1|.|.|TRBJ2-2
CASSPIENTGELFF
TGCGCCAGCAGCCCGATAGAGAACACCGGGGAGCTGTTTTTT
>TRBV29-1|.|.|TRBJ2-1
CSVDGTETYNEQFF
TGCAGCGTTGACGGGACGGAGACTTACAATGAGCAGTTCTTC
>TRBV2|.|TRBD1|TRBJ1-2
CASSGLTGDGYTF
TGTGCCAGCAGTGGTCTGACAGGGGATGGCTACACCTTC
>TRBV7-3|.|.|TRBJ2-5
CASSTTREETQYF
TGTGCCAGCAGCACGACTAGGGAAGAGACCCAGTACTTC
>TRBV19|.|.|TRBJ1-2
CASTRVALGGYTF
TGTGCCAGTACGAGGGTAGCATTGGGTGGCTACACCTTC
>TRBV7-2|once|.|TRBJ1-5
CASSSGQNNQPQHF
TGTGCCAGCAGCTCCGGACAGAACAATCAGCCCCAGCATTTT
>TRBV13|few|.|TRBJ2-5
CASSLYETQYF
TGTGCCAGCAGCTTATATGAGACCCAGTACTTC
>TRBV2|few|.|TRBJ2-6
CASSNDESHRRSGANVLTF
TGTGCCAGCAGTAATGACGAGAGCCACCGCCGCTCTGGGGCCAACGTCCTGACTTTC
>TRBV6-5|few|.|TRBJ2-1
CASSYSRVSSYNEQFF
TGTGCCAGCAGTTACTCACGGGTTAGCTCCTACAATGAGCAGTTCTTC
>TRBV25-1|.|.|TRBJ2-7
CASSEGTFGYEQYF
TGTGCCAGCAGTGAAGGGACATTCGGCTACGAGCAGTACTTC
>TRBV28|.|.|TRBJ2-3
CASRAPTRLLSDTQYF
TGTGCCAGCAGGGCCCCGACTCGCCTTTTATCAGATACGCAGTATTTT
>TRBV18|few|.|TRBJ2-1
CASSPSVAYNEQFF
TGTGCCAGCTCACCTAGTGTAGCCTACAATGAGCAGTTCTTC
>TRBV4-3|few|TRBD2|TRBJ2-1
CASSQDLAGGTNHEQFF
TGCGCCAGCAGCCAAGATCTAGCGGGGGGCACCAACCATGAGCAGTTCTTC
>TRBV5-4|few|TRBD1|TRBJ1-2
CASSPGTGTGGYGYTF
TGTGCCAGCAGCCCCGGAACCGGGACAGGGGGATATGGCTACACCTTC
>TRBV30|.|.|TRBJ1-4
CAWSRGVDEKLFF
TGTGCCTGGAGTAGGGGGGTAGATGAAAAACTGTTTTTT
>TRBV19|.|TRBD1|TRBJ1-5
CASSATGGAANQPQHF
TGTGCCAGTAGTGCCACAGGGGGCGCCGCCAATCAGCCCCAGCATTTT
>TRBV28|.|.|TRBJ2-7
CASSLASQASYEQYF
TGTGCCAGCAGCCTAGCCTCGCAGGCCTCCTACGAGCAGTACTTC
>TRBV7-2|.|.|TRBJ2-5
CASSLGPYQETQYF
TGTGCCAGCAGCTTGGGACCGTACCAAGAGACCCAGTACTTC
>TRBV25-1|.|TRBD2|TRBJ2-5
CASRGTSGQISQETQYF
TGTGCCAGCAGAGGGACTAGCGGGCAGATTTCCCAAGAGACCCAGTACTTC
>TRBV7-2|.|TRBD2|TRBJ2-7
CASSPAAGGLEQYF
TGTGCCAGCAGCCCGGCGGCGGGGGGACTCGAGCAGTACTTC
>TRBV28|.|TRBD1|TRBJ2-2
CASSLVGGGGELFF
TGTGCCAGCAGTTTAGTAGGGGGCGGCGGGGAGCTGTTTTTT
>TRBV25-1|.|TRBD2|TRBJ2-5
CASRTSGGETQYF
TGTGCCAGCCGGACTAGCGGGGGAGAGACCCAGTACTTC
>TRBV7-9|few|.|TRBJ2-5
CASSLGGRETQYF
TGTGCCAGCAGCTTGGGGGGGCGTGAGACCCAGTACTTC
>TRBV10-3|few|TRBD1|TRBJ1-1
CAISMTGLNTEAFF
TGTGCCATCAGTATGACAGGGCTGAACACTGAAGCTTTCTTT